Sequencing of this TCR beta chain was carried out in a study of T cell responses to AZD1222 COVID-19 vaccine. Study conclusions and caveats: The CD4 TCRs associated with vaccination extended across spike and predominated at 160-218 and 743-854.

Concerning this clone: What it recognizes is unknown.

TCRdb's table, derived via immunoSEQ multiplex PCR, lists solely in-frame clones and lacks some. The sample lists about 120,000 clones; around 92% were seen once. Germline V gene data show CDR1 as MNHEY and CDR2 as SVGEGT. Trimming cost V 0 bases and J 4 bases, with 15 bases left between them. The CDR3 runs to 16 residues. The receptor comes from an adult in good health. This chain joins TRBV6-2 or TRBV6-3 and TRBJ1-2, with D hard to call. Sequenced material: peripheral blood, taken on day 0 of AZD1222 vaccination. The CDR3 spells CASSYSIRSEGYGYTF. CDR3 DNA sequence: TGTGCCAGCAGTTACTCTATTCGGAGCGAAGGCTATGGCTACACCTTC.